This is a list of T cell receptor beta chains from one sample in a study of graft-versus-host responses after intestinal transplantation. This table comes from immunoSEQ multiplex PCR, and its TCRdb copy is limited to in-frame clones, with some not included. The sample holds around 25,000 clones, under 45% seen once. Specimen: alloreactive CD4+ T cells from a mixed lymphocyte reaction culture, collected before intestinal transplant. These receptors were collected from a human patient who received an intestinal transplant. Both conserved end residues are part of each CDR3. Each record gives: V gene, clone size, D gene, J gene, CDR3 protein, CDR3 DNA. A D gene is named only where the DNA matches it firmly. Not all rows give a size; the values are once, few, many and, for expanded clones, a class.

>TRBV4-1|.|.|TRBJ1-2
CASSPMLMSNYGYTF
TGCGCCAGCAGCCCCATGCTAATGTCTAACTATGGCTACACCTTC
>TRBV19|few|TRBD1|TRBJ1-2
CASSIRGPTSFYGYTF
TGTGCCAGTAGTATCAGGGGGCCTACTTCGTTCTATGGCTACACCTTC
>TRBV5-1|.|.|TRBJ1-6
CASSFSGTRNSPLHF
TGCGCCAGCAGCTTCTCCGGGACACGAAATTCACCCCTCCACTTT
>TRBV28|few|TRBD1|TRBJ2-7
CASSLWDRDIYEQYF
TGTGCCAGCAGTTTGTGGGACAGGGATATTTACGAGCAGTACTTC
>TRBV6-1|.|.|TRBJ2-1
CASKVVGSSYNEQFF
TGTGCCAGCAAGGTAGTAGGGAGCTCCTACAATGAGCAGTTCTTC
>TRBV7-9|few|TRBD1|TRBJ2-7
CASSLALVRGWEQYF
TGTGCCAGCAGCTTAGCGCTGGTCAGGGGGTGGGAGCAGTACTTC
>TRBV5-1|.|TRBD2|TRBJ2-1
CASSSGGTREGDEQFF
TGCGCCAGCAGCTCTGGGGGTACACGGGAGGGCGATGAGCAGTTCTTC
>TRBV5-4|.|.|TRBJ2-7
CASSPDPASSYEQYF
TGTGCCAGCAGCCCCGATCCGGCTAGCTCCTACGAGCAGTACTTC
>TRBV6-5|.|.|TRBJ1-3
CASSIGQYSGNTIYF
TGTGCCAGCAGTATTGGACAATACTCTGGAAACACCATATATTTT
>TRBV19|few|.|TRBJ1-6
CASSILRDNSPLHF
TGTGCCAGTAGTATCCTTAGAGATAATTCACCCCTCCACTTT
>TRBV11-2|few|.|TRBJ2-7
CASSRVLRYEQYF
TGTGCCAGCAGCCGGGTCCTACGCTACGAGCAGTACTTC
>TRBV9|.|.|TRBJ1-2
CASSVFGPGGYGYTF
TGTGCCAGCAGCGTTTTTGGCCCGGGGGGCTATGGCTACACCTTC
>TRBV6-1|few|TRBD1|TRBJ1-5
CASSARQGVNQPQHF
TGTGCCAGCAGTGCTCGACAGGGGGTCAATCAGCCCCAGCATTTT
>TRBV5-1|.|TRBD1|TRBJ2-7
CASSLQDRVNSYEQYF
TGCGCCAGCAGCTTACAAGACAGGGTAAACTCCTACGAGCAGTACTTC
>TRBV4-2|.|.|TRBJ1-2
CASSQDIVTSNYGYTF
TGTGCCAGCAGCCAAGATATAGTAACGAGTAACTATGGCTACACCTTC
>TRBV7-8|few|.|TRBJ1-2
CASSLVFVTETNYGYTF
TGTGCCAGCAGCTTAGTGTTTGTGACGGAGACTAACTATGGCTACACCTTC
>TRBV6-6|few|.|TRBJ1-2
CASSAGQNYGYTF
TGTGCCAGCAGTGCCGGACAGAACTATGGCTACACCTTC
>TRBV6-1|.|.|TRBJ2-1
CASTRAPDNEQFF
TGTGCCAGCACGAGAGCGCCTGACAATGAGCAGTTCTTC
>TRBV4-1|.|.|TRBJ1-5
CASSQDWRMPQHF
TGCGCCAGCAGCCAAGATTGGAGGATGCCCCAGCATTTT
>TRBV11-3|.|.|TRBJ1-6
CASSPHGTYSPLHF
TGTGCCAGCAGCCCTCACGGGACTTATTCACCCCTCCACTTT